The TCR beta chain described here comes from a study of shared clonotypes between healthy human individuals. Findings and caveats of the study: Of the naive CD4 clonotypes, around 4.7% were shared across a handful of donors. The study generally estimated greater richness for naive than memory subsets.

With respect to this clone: The antigen remains undetermined.

Generated by immunoSEQ multiplex PCR, the TCRdb table keeps only in-frame clones and is missing some. Of around 690,000 clones detected, about nine tenths appear once; the ten largest clones hold more than 30%. Germline CDR1 MNHEY, CDR2 SMNVEV (reference sequence). The length of the CDR3 is 16 residues. J was trimmed by 1 base and V by 0 bases; bases with no gene match: 3. The chain combines TRBV27 with TRBJ2-5, with 9 bases fitting TRBD1. This TCR was sampled from a man in his late teens or twenties in good health. Some clones in this sample may be carry-over from other donors' samples. Sequencing used memory CD8+ T cells from PBMCs. Subset here: CD45RO+ cells pooled with CCR7-negative TemRA cells. The CDR3 sequence: CASSLSPGQGQETQYF. CDR3 nucleotide sequence: TGTGCCAGCAGTTTATCGCCGGGACAGGGCCAAGAGACCCAGTACTTC.